The 32 T cell receptor beta chains in this list originate from one sample, sequenced in a study of T cell therapy after organ transplantation. Time point: 20-29 weeks after completion of therapy. Only in-frame clones appear in the TCRdb table, and some are missing; sequencing was by immunoSEQ multiplex PCR. The sample has 15,000 to 20,000 clones, roughly 85% seen once. Their antigen targets remain unknown. The sample was CD8+ T cells from blood, taken after autologous CMV-specific T cell therapy. These receptors were taken from a human patient who had received a solid organ transplant and had CMV disease. Some T cells may arise from the graft donor.

This clone was counted once. J is TRBJ1-5 and V is TRBV9, with a possible D match to TRBD1 (5 bases). CDR1 SGDLS and CDR2 YYNGEE come from the germline V gene. CDR3 size: 16 residues. Trimming removed 4 bases from V and 1 base from J, with 15 bases in between. The chain's CDR3 is CASSPTTGASNQPQHF. The CDR3 nucleotides are TGTGCCAGCAGCCCAACGACTGGGGCGAGCAATCAGCCCCAGCATTTT.

CDR3 nucleotide sequence: TGTGCCAGCAGTGAAGCCCTCGTGGGGAACACTGAAGCTTTCTTT. Its protein product is CASSEALVGNTEAFF. This chain connects TRBV2 to TRBJ1-1; D not resolved. Deletions cut 0 bases from V and 1 base from J, with 9 bases between. CDR3 length: 15 amino acids. Germline V gene sequence: CDR1 SNHLY, CDR2 FYNNEI.

This chain connects TRBV15 to TRBJ1-3; possible D gene TRBD1, 5 bases. Germline lookup yields CDR1 LNHNV and CDR2 YYDKDF (reference sequence). Trimming removed 3 bases from V and 2 bases from J, with 8 bases in between. The CDR3 spans 14 residues. CDR3 coding DNA: TGTGCCACCAGCAGGGGGGGAGCTGGAAACACCATATATTTT. Protein: CATSRGGAGNTIYF.

The chain has TRBV10-1 and TRBJ1-1, with D uncertain. The CDR3 has 13 residues. Trimming left V 3 bases short and J 6 bases short, with 11 bases between. Germline V gives CDR1 WNHNN, CDR2 SYGVQD (reference sequence). The chain's CDR3 is CASSESRYAEAFF. CDR3 in DNA: TGCGCCAGCAGTGAAAGCCGCTACGCTGAAGCTTTCTTT.

This chain uses TRBV4-3 with TRBJ1-4; D is possibly TRBD1 (5 bases). The length of the CDR3 is 15 residues. V was clipped by 4 bases and J by 8 bases, with 17 bases between them. Germline CDR1 LGHNA, CDR2 YSLEER. The DNA of the CDR3 is TGCGCCAGCAGCCTAGGGGAGCCAATCGGAGAAAAACTGTTTTTT. Its protein is CASSLGEPIGEKLFF.

This clone was seen just once. This chain uses TRBV19 with TRBJ2-5, with TRBD1 identical over 11 bases. The length of the CDR3 is 16 residues. The V and J ends lost 3 bases and 4 bases, in that order; junction bases with no gene match: 7. Germline V lookup: CDR1 LNHDA, CDR2 SQIVND (reference sequence). The CDR3 protein is CASSMGGQGDGETQYF. The CDR3 DNA reads TGTGCCAGTAGTATGGGGGGACAGGGGGATGGAGAGACCCAGTACTTC.

The chain is built from TRBV18 and TRBJ1-2; 7 bases fit TRBD1. Germline V gives CDR1 KGHSH, CDR2 LQKENI. J was trimmed by 4 bases and V by 2 bases; bases with no gene match: 28. This CDR3 comprises 22 residues. The CDR3 DNA reads TGTGCCAGCTCACCAAAATTTACAGGGGACTCTTTAACTCGACTCGATTCCTATGGCTACACCTTC. It is translated as CASSPKFTGDSLTRLDSYGYTF.

This clone has a single count. In DNA, the CDR3 is TGCGCCAGCAGTGAGTCGGGGACACCGAACACTGAAGCTTTCTTT. Translating gives CASSESGTPNTEAFF. This chain joins TRBV10-1 and TRBJ1-1; a possible D gene is TRBD1 (6 bases). This CDR3 region has 15 residues. V was pared by 0 bases and J by 1 base, with 9 bases between. Germline V gene data show CDR1 as WNHNN and CDR2 as SYGVQD (reference sequence).

The chain links TRBV9 to TRBJ2-7, with TRBD1 as a possible D gene (5 bases). The germline V gene encodes CDR1 SGDLS and CDR2 YYNGEE. The V end lost 3 bases, the J end lost 6 bases, and 10 bases lay between the germline ends. The length of the CDR3 is 12 residues. In nucleotides, the CDR3 is TGTGCCAGCAGCGGGGGCTTACCCGAGCAGTACTTC. This sequence encodes CASSGGLPEQYF.

This clone has only a few counts. The chain is built from TRBV4-3 and TRBJ2-5, with a possible D match to TRBD2 (5 bases). The CDR3 loop spans 16 amino acids. CDR1 LGHNA and CDR2 YSLEER come from the germline V gene. V was pared by 1 base and J by 3 bases, with 15 bases between. The CDR3 spells CASSQVALAPKETQYF. CDR3 sequence (DNA): TGCGCCAGCAGCCAAGTTGCGCTAGCACCTAAAGAGACCCAGTACTTC.

The chain carries TRBV6-1 and TRBJ2-1, with 11 positions matching TRBD2. Germline V gives CDR1 MNHNS, CDR2 SASEGT. This CDR3 region has 15 residues. J lost 6 bases, V lost 1 base, and 2 bases had no gene match. The CDR3 is CASSEVLAGVNEQFF. CDR3 DNA sequence: TGTGCCAGCAGTGAAGTACTAGCGGGAGTCAATGAGCAGTTCTTC.

The chain recombines TRBV7-9 with TRBJ2-7, with 7 positions matching TRBD2. The junction had 9 bases not matched to a gene; V was cut back by 5 bases and J by 5 bases. Per the germline V gene, CDR1 is SEHNR and CDR2 is FQNEAQ (reference sequence). The CDR3 is 14 residues long. The CDR3 loop reads CASSQGLEDDEQYF. The CDR3 DNA follows: TGTGCCAGCAGCCAAGGACTAGAAGATGACGAGCAGTACTTC.

The chain couples TRBV7-8 to TRBJ2-1; D is uncertain. The CDR3 has 15 amino acids. Germline V lookup: CDR1 SGHVS, CDR2 FQNEAQ. Trimming removed 3 bases at V and 0 bases at J, with 9 bases between. CDR3 in amino acids: CASSLGLNSYNEQFF. The CDR3 DNA sequence: TGTGCCAGCAGCTTGGGCCTCAACTCCTACAATGAGCAGTTCTTC.

The chain links TRBV29-1 to TRBJ2-7; D is uncertain. The CDR3 runs to 11 residues. V shed 6 bases and J shed 6 bases, with 12 bases lying between them. The germline V gene has CDR1 SQVTM and CDR2 ANQGSEA. CDR3 protein: CSVSQFGEQYF. The CDR3 bases are TGCAGCGTCAGCCAGTTCGGCGAGCAGTACTTC.

This sequence joins TRBV6-4 and TRBJ2-3; 13 bases fit TRBD2. CDR3 size: 15 residues. Per germline, CDR1 MRHNA and CDR2 SNTAGT. V was pared by 3 bases and J by 4 bases, with 1 base of the junction left unmatched. The DNA of the CDR3 is TGTGCCAGCAGTGAAGGGACTAGCGGGGCAGATACGCAGTATTTT. Amino acids: CASSEGTSGADTQYF.

V and J are TRBV19 and TRBJ1-1; a weak D match, TRBD1 (5 bases). The V end lost 5 bases, the J end lost 1 base, and 11 bases lay between the germline ends. This CDR3 comprises 14 residues. Germline values: CDR1 LNHDA, CDR2 SQIVND (reference sequence). This CDR3 reads CASSYGGSNTEAFF. The DNA of the CDR3 is TGTGCCAGTAGTTATGGGGGGTCGAACACTGAAGCTTTCTTT.

This clone was observed once. V gene TRBV9 combines with J gene TRBJ2-7, with 11 positions matching TRBD1. CDR3 length: 17 residues. Germline lookup yields CDR1 SGDLS and CDR2 YYNGEE. J gave up 1 base and V 0 bases, and 6 bases lay outside the gene matches. The CDR3 is CASSVAPGQGVSYEQYF. DNA of the CDR3: TGTGCCAGCAGCGTAGCCCCGGGACAGGGGGTTTCCTACGAGCAGTACTTC.

This clone turned up a few times. The J gene is TRBJ2-2, the V gene TRBV6-1, with D unresolved. This CDR3 is built from 13 residues. Trimming left V 10 bases short and J 1 base short, with 10 bases between. Germline CDR1 is MNHNS and CDR2 is SASEGT. CDR3 bases: TGTGCCACCCGGACGGAGAACACCGGGGAGCTGTTTTTT. Its protein product is CATRTENTGELFF.

V is TRBV4-3 and J is TRBJ2-5; the D gene is possibly TRBD1 (6 bases). Trimming left V 1 base short and J 5 bases short, with 17 bases between. Germline loops: CDR1 LGHNA, CDR2 YSLEER. CDR3 size: 16 residues. Here the CDR3 DNA reads TGCGCCAGCAGCCAAGTGTTAGGACAGCTCGGGGAGACCCAGTACTTC. As protein: CASSQVLGQLGETQYF.

A note on this clone: The same CDR3 also results from other DNA sequences found in this sample. This sequence joins TRBV27 and TRBJ2-1; the match to TRBD1 covers 7 bases. Per the germline V gene, CDR1 is MNHEY and CDR2 is SMNVEV (reference sequence). The CDR3 runs to 14 residues. The V segment lost 6 bases and the J segment 4 bases; nucleotides outside the gene matches: 6. The CDR3 bases are TGTGCCAGCAGCCCCGGGACAGAATACAATGAGCAGTTCTTC. This encodes CASSPGTEYNEQFF.

The rearrangement uses TRBV19 and TRBJ2-7; D possibly corresponds to TRBD1 (6 bases). The germline gives CDR1 LNHDA, CDR2 SQIVND (reference sequence). V dropped 1 base and J dropped 1 base, with 11 bases sitting between them. CDR3 length equals 15 residues. The CDR3 spells CASSIGTAISYEQYF. CDR3 nucleotides: TGTGCCAGTAGTATAGGGACAGCAATATCCTACGAGCAGTACTTC.

This chain links TRBV11-2 with TRBJ1-1; tentative D call: TRBD1 (6 bases). CDR1 and CDR2 (germline): SGHAT, FQNNGV. The CDR3 has 15 residues. The V end lost 7 bases, the J end lost 4 bases, and 19 bases lay between the germline ends. The CDR3 DNA reads as TGTGCCAGCAACTATAATTACAGGGTCTCCACTGAAGCTTTCTTT. This encodes CASNYNYRVSTEAFF. The variable domain in full, with the rest retrieved from reference TRBV11-2 and TRBJ1-1, is EAGVAQSPRYKIIEKRQSVAFWCNPISGHATLYWYQQILGQGPKLLIQFQNNGVVDDSQLPKDRFSAERLKGVDSTLKIQPAKLEDSAVYLCASNYNYRVSTEAFFGQGTRLTVV.

With regard to this clone: Other DNA sequences within the sample encode an identical CDR3. The rearrangement links TRBV15 to TRBJ1-5; unclear D gene. This CDR3 has 14 residues. The V gene's germline CDR1 is LNHNV and CDR2 YYDKDF (reference sequence). With 5 bases removed from V and 6 bases from J, the gap between germline ends came to 14 bases. CDR3 loop: CATSEEGIFQPQHF. In nucleotides, the CDR3 is TGTGCCACCAGCGAGGAGGGAATTTTTCAGCCCCAGCATTTT.

The rearrangement uses TRBV14 and TRBJ1-1; unclear D gene. The CDR3 extends over 14 amino acids. CDR1 is SGHDN, CDR2 FVKESK, per germline. V was cut by 6 bases and J by 1 base, with 12 bases left in between. The CDR3 region is CASSWGTANTEAFF. In DNA, the CDR3 is TGTGCCAGCAGTTGGGGAACGGCGAACACTGAAGCTTTCTTT.

The chain recombines TRBV4-1 with TRBJ1-5; D uncertain. Looked up from germline, CDR1 is MGHRA and CDR2 is YSYEKL. CDR3 length: 15 amino acids. V was clipped by 5 bases and J by 4 bases, with 15 bases between them. The CDR3: CASSVRRVGNQPQHF. The CDR3 DNA reads TGCGCCAGCAGCGTCCGTCGGGTGGGGAATCAGCCCCAGCATTTT.

The chain is built from TRBV11-2 and TRBJ2-3, with D possibly TRBD2 on 6 matching bases. CDR1 SGHAT and CDR2 FQNNGV come from the germline V gene. The length of the CDR3 is 15 residues. V was shortened by 4 bases and J by 2 bases, with 13 bases between the two germline ends. In DNA form, the CDR3 reads TGTGCCAGCAGCTCCCAACTAGCAGCCACAGATACGCAGTATTTT. Amino acids: CASSSQLAATDTQYF. Together with reference TRBV11-2 and TRBJ2-3, the CDR3 gives the full variable domain: EAGVAQSPRYKIIEKRQSVAFWCNPISGHATLYWYQQILGQGPKLLIQFQNNGVVDDSQLPKDRFSAERLKGVDSTLKIQPAKLEDSAVYLCASSSQLAATDTQYFGPGTRLTVL.

V usage is TRBV4-2 and J usage is TRBJ1-3; unclear D gene. The CDR3 is 14 residues long. Trimming shortened V by 4 bases and J by 0 bases, and 7 bases separated the two germline ends. CDR1 is LGHNA and CDR2 is YNFKEQ in the germline V gene. CDR3 in DNA: TGTGCCAGCAGCCCCGGTAGCTCTGGAAACACCATATATTTT. It is translated as CASSPGSSGNTIYF.

This chain links TRBV7-9 with TRBJ2-2; D is unclear. The V gene's germline CDR1 is SEHNR and CDR2 FQNEAQ (reference sequence). Trimming cost V 7 bases and J 3 bases, with 3 bases left between them. The CDR3 covers 11 residues. The CDR3 loop is CASTYTGELFF. CDR3 sequence (DNA): TGTGCCAGCACCTACACCGGGGAGCTGTTTTTT.

The chain couples TRBV7-3 to TRBJ2-3; possible D gene TRBD2, 5 bases. V lost 5 bases and J lost 4, with 19 bases in between. Germline V gene data show CDR1 as SGHTA and CDR2 as FQGTGA. The CDR3 sequence is 16 residues long. Here the CDR3 reads CASSEGPGTRADTQYF. CDR3 DNA sequence: TGTGCCAGCAGCGAAGGGCCGGGAACCCGGGCAGATACGCAGTATTTT.

The chain uses TRBV6-1 and TRBJ1-5; D is undetermined. CDR1 MNHNS and CDR2 SASEGT come from the germline V gene. Trimming left V 2 bases short and J 4 bases short, with 9 bases between. This CDR3 has 14 residues. This CDR3 is CASSESSENQPQHF. DNA of the CDR3: TGTGCCAGCAGTGAATCCTCAGAAAATCAGCCCCAGCATTTT.

The chain combines TRBV4-1 with TRBJ2-1, with D possibly being TRBD1 or TRBD2 (5 bases each). This CDR3 has 15 amino acids. The germline V gene encodes CDR1 MGHRA and CDR2 YSYEKL. The V gene lost 5 bases and the J gene lost 6 bases, with 17 bases spanning the gap. The CDR3 sequence is CASSTEGPPSNEQFF. CDR3 in DNA: TGCGCCAGCAGCACAGAGGGACCCCCGAGCAATGAGCAGTTCTTC.

V gene TRBV7-8 combines with J gene TRBJ2-5; maybe TRBD2 (7 bases). This CDR3 is 16 amino acids long. Germline V gene lookup returns CDR1 SGHVS and CDR2 FQNEAQ. Trimming removed 0 bases at V and 2 bases at J, with 13 bases between. DNA for the CDR3: TGTGCCAGCAGCTTAGCCGCTAGGGGGGGACAAGAGACCCAGTACTTC. Translating gives CASSLAARGGQETQYF.